A selection of T cell receptor beta chains follows, all from one sample in a study of cytomegalovirus exposure and HLA in healthy donors. Assay: immunoSEQ multiplex PCR; the TCRdb copy retains only in-frame clones and omits some. The table includes 100,000 to 140,000 clones, 82% detected once. The sample taken for sequencing was PBMCs. The source of these receptors is a young man in good health and CMV-seropositive. CDR3s include the opening cysteine and the closing phenylalanine or tryptophan. The D gene is left open where the match is weak. Only some rows state a clone size, as once, few, many or a class for expanded clones.

v_call,clone_size,d_call,j_call,cdr3_aa,cdr3_nt
TRBV9,.,TRBD1,TRBJ1-6,CASSPRQGVNSPLHF,TGTGCCAGCAGCCCACGACAGGGGGTGAATTCACCCCTCCACTTT
TRBV10-2,once,.,TRBJ1-5,CASSESEENQPQHF,TGCGCCAGCAGTGAGTCGGAGGAGAATCAGCCCCAGCATTTT
TRBV6-1,.,.,TRBJ2-5,CASSRGGETQYF,TGTGCCAGCAGTAGGGGGGGAGAGACCCAGTACTTC
TRBV19,.,.,TRBJ2-1,CASKVTNPGEQFF,TGTGCCAGTAAAGTAACTAACCCCGGCGAGCAGTTCTTC
TRBV7-9,.,.,TRBJ1-1,CSSSLKLSPNTEAFF,TGTTCCAGCAGCTTAAAATTATCCCCGAACACTGAAGCTTTCTTT
TRBV9,.,.,TRBJ2-2,CASSGLGDIAGELFF,TGTGCCAGCAGCGGGTTGGGGGACATAGCCGGGGAGCTGTTTTTT
TRBV27,.,.,TRBJ2-7,CASSAQGYEQYF,TGTGCCAGCAGCGCGCAGGGCTACGAGCAGTACTTC
TRBV5-1,.,TRBD1,TRBJ2-7,CASSLGGQARVEQYF,TGCGCCAGCAGCTTGGGCGGACAGGCCAGGGTGGAGCAGTACTTT
TRBV5-1,.,TRBD1,TRBJ1-1,CASSVGQGNTEAFF,TGCGCCAGCAGCGTGGGACAGGGGAACACTGAAGCTTTCTTT
TRBV2,once,TRBD1,TRBJ2-7,CASSATGAGGEQYF,TGTGCCAGCAGTGCGACAGGGGCTGGGGGCGAGCAGTACTTC
TRBV2,.,TRBD1,TRBJ1-4,CASKGQGREKLFF,TGTGCCAGCAAAGGACAGGGGCGTGAAAAACTGTTTTTT
TRBV14,.,.,TRBJ1-1,CASSQGQWNTEAFF,TGTGCCAGCAGCCAAGGACAGTGGAACACTGAAGCTTTCTTT
TRBV4-1,.,TRBD1,TRBJ2-7,CASSQADRVHEQYF,TGCGCCAGCAGCCAAGCGGACAGGGTCCACGAGCAGTACTTC
TRBV5-1,once,TRBD1,TRBJ2-5,CASSGETGLAEYF,TGCGCCAGCAGCGGGGAGACAGGGTTGGCGGAGTACTTC
TRBV5-1,.,TRBD2,TRBJ2-7,CASSPGTSGGAGPYEQYF,TGCGCCAGCAGCCCCGGGACTAGCGGGGGCGCGGGACCCTACGAGCAGTACTTC
TRBV6-1,.,.,TRBJ2-5,CASSEAHPGQYF,TGTGCCAGCAGTGAAGCGCATCCGGGGCAGTACTTC
TRBV18,.,.,TRBJ1-6,CASSPSGDNSPLHF,TGTGCCAGCTCACCATCCGGGGATAATTCACCCCTCCACTTT
TRBV5-1,once,.,TRBJ2-3,CASSLAGNTDTQYF,TGCGCCAGCAGCTTGGCGGGGAACACAGATACGCAGTATTTT
TRBV5-1,.,TRBD2,TRBJ2-3,CASSWGLAGGPVADTQYF,TGCGCCAGCAGCTGGGGACTAGCGGGGGGGCCTGTTGCAGATACGCAGTATTTT
TRBV21-1,.,.,TRBJ2-5,CASSKGRWGGEETQYF,TGTGCCAGCAGCAAAGGGCGATGGGGGGGGGAAGAGACCCAGTACTTC
TRBV7-9,.,.,TRBJ2-1,CASSLQINEQFF,TGTGCCAGCAGCTTACAGATCAATGAGCAGTTCTTC
TRBV7-2,.,TRBD2,TRBJ2-5,CASSPRGGGQRQYF,TGTGCCAGCAGCCCCCGGGGGGGCGGCCAAAGGCAGTACTTC
TRBV6-6,.,.,TRBJ1-6,CASSYDSLGSPLHF,TGTGCCAGCAGTTACGACAGCCTCGGTTCACCCCTCCACTTT
TRBV7-9,.,.,TRBJ2-3,CASSKLAVADTQYF,TGTGCCAGCAGCAAGCTAGCTGTGGCAGATACGCAGTATTTT
TRBV9,.,TRBD2,TRBJ2-7,CASSGGLAGGTNYEQYF,TGTGCCAGCAGCGGGGGACTAGCGGGGGGTACCAACTACGAGCAGTACTTC
TRBV5-1,.,TRBD1,TRBJ2-1,CASSLMGQTNNEQFF,TGCGCCAGCAGCTTGATGGGACAGACCAACAATGAGCAGTTCTTC
TRBV27,once,TRBD1,TRBJ2-7,CASRTRDSPYEQYF,TGTGCCAGCAGAACTCGGGACAGTCCCTACGAGCAGTACTTC
TRBV4-1,once,TRBD1,TRBJ1-1,CASSQEGTVFTNTEAFF,TGCGCCAGCAGCCAAGAAGGGACAGTCTTTACGAACACTGAAGCTTTCTTT
TRBV11-3,.,.,TRBJ1-2,CASSLDSLNGYTF,TGTGCCAGCAGCTTAGATTCCCTAAATGGCTACACCTTC
TRBV5-1,.,TRBD1,TRBJ2-2,CASSSHRGLNTGELFF,TGCGCCAGCAGCTCACACAGGGGGCTCAACACCGGGGAGCTGTTTTTT
TRBV7-9,.,.,TRBJ2-7,CSSSVLSSYEQYF,TGTTCCAGCTCCGTTTTGAGCTCCTACGAGCAGTACTTC
TRBV5-4,.,TRBD2,TRBJ2-7,CASRKDRGGEAYEQYF,TGTGCCAGCCGGAAAGACCGGGGGGGCGAAGCCTACGAGCAGTACTTC
TRBV18,.,TRBD2,TRBJ2-1,CASSPLEARAGLAGGDNNEQFF,TGTGCCAGCTCACCACTTGAGGCTAGAGCCGGACTAGCGGGGGGGGACAACAATGAGCAGTTCTTC
TRBV6-6,once,.,TRBJ2-2,CASSYQENGELFF,TGTGCCAGTAGTTATCAGGAAAATGGGGAGCTGTTTTTT
TRBV12-2,.,.,TRBJ2-2,CASRLVRAGRGGELFF,TGTGCAAGTCGCTTAGTGAGGGCGGGAAGGGGCGGGGAGCTGTTTTTT
TRBV2,.,.,TRBJ2-5,CASNNLGETQYF,TGTGCCAGCAATAACCTCGGTGAGACCCAGTACTTC